This TCR beta chain was captured by sequencing in a study of a mutant IDH1 vaccine in newly diagnosed glioma. Study at large: Before enrollment, patients got radiotherapy alone, temozolomide alone, or mostly the combination.

Of note for this clone: Its antigen is currently unknown.

The time point was: baseline, week 1 (first vaccination visit). Treatment here: pre-vaccination baseline after standard-of-care therapy. The method was immunoSEQ multiplex PCR; TCRdb's version includes in-frame clones alone and lacks a portion of them. The table has around 92,000 clones, about four fifths seen once. Study results and limitations: Vaccine-induced immune responses occurred in roughly 93% of patients.

The source of this sequence is a woman in her forties or fifties with glioma. Sample: PBMCs, taken from a glioma patient treated with radiotherapy, temozolomide or both.

The CDR3 DNA follows: TGTGCCAGCAGCTTAAAGGGCTTCAGGAGCGGGGGGATGGAGGATACGCAGTATTTT. As protein: CASSLKGFRSGGMEDTQYF. V usage is TRBV7-2 and J usage is TRBJ2-3; 9 bases fit TRBD2. Losses at the gene ends were 2 bases for V and 6 bases for J; bases not matched to a gene: 18. Germline V gives CDR1 SGHTA, CDR2 FQGNSA. The CDR3 totals 19 residues. Full variable domain (remainder filled in from reference TRBV7-2 and TRBJ2-3): GAGVSQSPSNKVTEKGKDVELRCDPISGHTALYWYRQSLGQGLEFLIYFQGNSAPDKSGLPSDRFSAERTGGSVSTLTIQRTQQEDSAVYLCASSLKGFRSGGMEDTQYFGPGTRLTVL.